Here is one TCR beta chain with its context. Its specificity is not known. This sample was taken from a study of T cells in Graves' hyperthyroidism and ophthalmopathy. Study as a whole: Initial diagnosis, before any treatment, was when peripheral blood was collected.

TCR beta CDR3 regions were amplified from RNA transcripts. HTBI primers were the set used in a first-round RT-PCR of the TCR CDR3. TCRdb passed the multiplex PCR reads through MiXCR, listing each CDR3 protein once. The table includes 750,000 to 950,000 distinct CDR3 sequences, about two fifths detected once. This CDR3 has 14 residues. Germline V gene data show CDR1 as SGHVS and CDR2 as FQNEAQ. V lost 4 bases and J lost 2, with 12 bases in between. Study-wide results and limits: Among clonotypes expanded in thyroid above 0.001, most were also found in blood.

Sequencing was carried out using blood. This receptor was identified in a man between 18 and 29 years old with Graves' hyperthyroidism. This rearrangement joins TRBV7-8 to TRBJ2-7; D uncertain. Here the CDR3 reads CASSSVGSTYEQYF. In nucleotides, the CDR3 is TGTGCCAGCAGCTCGGTGGGCAGCACCTACGAGCAGTACTTC.